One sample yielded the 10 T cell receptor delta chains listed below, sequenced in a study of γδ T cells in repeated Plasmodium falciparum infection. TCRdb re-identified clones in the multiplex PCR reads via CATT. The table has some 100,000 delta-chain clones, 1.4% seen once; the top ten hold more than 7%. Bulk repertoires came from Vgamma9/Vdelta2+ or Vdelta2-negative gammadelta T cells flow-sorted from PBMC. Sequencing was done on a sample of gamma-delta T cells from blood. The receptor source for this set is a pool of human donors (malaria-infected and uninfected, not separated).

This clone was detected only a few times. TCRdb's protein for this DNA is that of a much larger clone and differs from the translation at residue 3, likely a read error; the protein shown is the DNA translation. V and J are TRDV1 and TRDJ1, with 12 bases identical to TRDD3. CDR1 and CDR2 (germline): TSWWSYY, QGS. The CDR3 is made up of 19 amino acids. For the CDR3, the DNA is TGTGCTCCTGGGGAACGTATCCTTTTGTACTGGGGGATACAGGGAGAACTCATCTTT. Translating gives CAPGERILLYWGIQGELIF.

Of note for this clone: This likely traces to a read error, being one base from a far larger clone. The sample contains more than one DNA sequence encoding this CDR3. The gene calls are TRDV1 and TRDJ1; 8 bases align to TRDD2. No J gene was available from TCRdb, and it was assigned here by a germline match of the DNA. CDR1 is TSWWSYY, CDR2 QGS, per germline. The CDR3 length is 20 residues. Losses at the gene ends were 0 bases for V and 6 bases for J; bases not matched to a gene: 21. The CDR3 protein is CALGELYFLLKATSGNKLIF. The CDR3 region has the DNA TGTGCTCTTGGGGAACTATACTTCCTACTGAAGGCAACCTCTGGAAATAAACTCATCTTT.

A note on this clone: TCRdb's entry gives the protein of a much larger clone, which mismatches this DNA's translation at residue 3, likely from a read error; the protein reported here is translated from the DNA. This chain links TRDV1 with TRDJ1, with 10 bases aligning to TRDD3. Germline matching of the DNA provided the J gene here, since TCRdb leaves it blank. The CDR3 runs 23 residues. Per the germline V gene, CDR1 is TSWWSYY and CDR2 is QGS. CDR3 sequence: CAPGRPSETWGIKLTSYTDKLIF. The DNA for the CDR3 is TGTGCTCCTGGGAGGCCTTCGGAGACCTGGGGGATAAAGCTTACGTCCTACACCGATAAACTCATCTTT.

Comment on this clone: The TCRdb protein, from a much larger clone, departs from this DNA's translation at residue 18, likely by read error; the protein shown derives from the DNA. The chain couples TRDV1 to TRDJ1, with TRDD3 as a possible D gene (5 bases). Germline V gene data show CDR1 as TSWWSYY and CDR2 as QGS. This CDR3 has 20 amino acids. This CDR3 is CALGPPNGGTPVVGNHKPIF. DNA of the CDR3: TGTGCTCTTGGGCCCCCGAATGGTGGCACCCCGGTTGTGGGGAATCATAAACCCATCTTT.

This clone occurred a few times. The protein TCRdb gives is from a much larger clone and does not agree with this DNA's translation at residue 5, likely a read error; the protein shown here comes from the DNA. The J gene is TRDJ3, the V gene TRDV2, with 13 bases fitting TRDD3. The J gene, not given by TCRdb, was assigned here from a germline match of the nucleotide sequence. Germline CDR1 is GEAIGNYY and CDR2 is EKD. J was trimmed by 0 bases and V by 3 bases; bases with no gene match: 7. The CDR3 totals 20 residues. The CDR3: CACDARTGGYDSWDTRQMFF. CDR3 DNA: TGTGCCTGTGACGCCCGTACTGGGGGATACGACTCCTGGGACACCCGACAGATGTTTTTC.

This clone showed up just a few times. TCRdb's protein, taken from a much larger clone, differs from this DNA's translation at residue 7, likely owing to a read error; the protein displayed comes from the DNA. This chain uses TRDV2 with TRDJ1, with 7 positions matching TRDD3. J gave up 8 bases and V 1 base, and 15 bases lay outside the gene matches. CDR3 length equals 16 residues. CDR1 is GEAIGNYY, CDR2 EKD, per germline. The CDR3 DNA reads TGTGCCTGTGACACTTACGTAGGACTGGATACGGGGAAACTCATCTTT. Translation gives CACDTYVGLDTGKLIF.

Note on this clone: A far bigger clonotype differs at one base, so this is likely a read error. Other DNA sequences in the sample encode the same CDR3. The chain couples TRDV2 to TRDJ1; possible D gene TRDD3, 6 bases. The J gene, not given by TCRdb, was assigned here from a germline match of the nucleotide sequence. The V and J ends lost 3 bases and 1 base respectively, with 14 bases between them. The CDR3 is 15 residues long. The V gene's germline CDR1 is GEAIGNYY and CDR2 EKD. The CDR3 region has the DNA TGTGCCTGTGACCTATTGGGGGTTCTCACCGATAAACTCATCTTT. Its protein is CACDLLGVLTDKLIF.

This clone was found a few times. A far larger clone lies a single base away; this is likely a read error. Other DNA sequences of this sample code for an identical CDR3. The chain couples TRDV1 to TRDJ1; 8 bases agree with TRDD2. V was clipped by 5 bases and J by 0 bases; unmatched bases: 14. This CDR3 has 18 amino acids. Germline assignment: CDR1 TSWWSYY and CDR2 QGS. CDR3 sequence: CALGLHPSYGPYTDKLIF. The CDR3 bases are TGTGCTCTTGGGTTACACCCTTCCTATGGTCCCTACACCGATAAACTCATCTTT.

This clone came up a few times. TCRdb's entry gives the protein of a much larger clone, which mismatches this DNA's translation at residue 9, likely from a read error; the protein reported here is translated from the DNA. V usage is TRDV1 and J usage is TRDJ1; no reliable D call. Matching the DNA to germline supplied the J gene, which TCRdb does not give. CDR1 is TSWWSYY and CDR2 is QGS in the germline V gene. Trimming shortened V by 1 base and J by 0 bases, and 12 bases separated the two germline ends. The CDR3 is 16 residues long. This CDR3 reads CALGERGRAYTDKLIF. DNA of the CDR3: TGTGCTCTTGGGGAACGGGGCCGAGCCTACACCGATAAACTCATCTTT.

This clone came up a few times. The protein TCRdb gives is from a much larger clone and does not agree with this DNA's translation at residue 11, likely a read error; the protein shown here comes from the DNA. The CDR3 sequence: CALGELEARGVWGIPMYPDKLIF. The CDR3 nucleotides are TGTGCTCTTGGGGAACTAGAGGCTCGTGGGGTATGGGGGATACCAATGTACCCCGATAAACTCATCTTT. The chain uses TRDV1 and TRDJ1, with 10 bases identical to TRDD3. As TCRdb names no J gene, one was assigned here on the basis of a DNA match to germline. With 0 bases clipped from V and 3 bases from J, the junction kept 25 bases outside the gene matches. The CDR3 loop spans 23 amino acids. The V gene's germline CDR1 is TSWWSYY and CDR2 QGS.